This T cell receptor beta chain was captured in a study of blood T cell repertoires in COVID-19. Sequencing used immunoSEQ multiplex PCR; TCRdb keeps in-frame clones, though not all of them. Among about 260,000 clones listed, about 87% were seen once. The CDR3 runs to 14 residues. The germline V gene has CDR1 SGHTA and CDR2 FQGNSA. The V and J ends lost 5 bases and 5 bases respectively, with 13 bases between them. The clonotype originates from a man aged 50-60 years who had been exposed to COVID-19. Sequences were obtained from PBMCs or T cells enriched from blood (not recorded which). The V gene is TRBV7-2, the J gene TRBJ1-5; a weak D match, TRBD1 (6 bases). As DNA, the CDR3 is TGTGCCAGCAGCAAGACAGGTTCCCATCAGCCCCAGCATTTT. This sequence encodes CASSKTGSHQPQHF.